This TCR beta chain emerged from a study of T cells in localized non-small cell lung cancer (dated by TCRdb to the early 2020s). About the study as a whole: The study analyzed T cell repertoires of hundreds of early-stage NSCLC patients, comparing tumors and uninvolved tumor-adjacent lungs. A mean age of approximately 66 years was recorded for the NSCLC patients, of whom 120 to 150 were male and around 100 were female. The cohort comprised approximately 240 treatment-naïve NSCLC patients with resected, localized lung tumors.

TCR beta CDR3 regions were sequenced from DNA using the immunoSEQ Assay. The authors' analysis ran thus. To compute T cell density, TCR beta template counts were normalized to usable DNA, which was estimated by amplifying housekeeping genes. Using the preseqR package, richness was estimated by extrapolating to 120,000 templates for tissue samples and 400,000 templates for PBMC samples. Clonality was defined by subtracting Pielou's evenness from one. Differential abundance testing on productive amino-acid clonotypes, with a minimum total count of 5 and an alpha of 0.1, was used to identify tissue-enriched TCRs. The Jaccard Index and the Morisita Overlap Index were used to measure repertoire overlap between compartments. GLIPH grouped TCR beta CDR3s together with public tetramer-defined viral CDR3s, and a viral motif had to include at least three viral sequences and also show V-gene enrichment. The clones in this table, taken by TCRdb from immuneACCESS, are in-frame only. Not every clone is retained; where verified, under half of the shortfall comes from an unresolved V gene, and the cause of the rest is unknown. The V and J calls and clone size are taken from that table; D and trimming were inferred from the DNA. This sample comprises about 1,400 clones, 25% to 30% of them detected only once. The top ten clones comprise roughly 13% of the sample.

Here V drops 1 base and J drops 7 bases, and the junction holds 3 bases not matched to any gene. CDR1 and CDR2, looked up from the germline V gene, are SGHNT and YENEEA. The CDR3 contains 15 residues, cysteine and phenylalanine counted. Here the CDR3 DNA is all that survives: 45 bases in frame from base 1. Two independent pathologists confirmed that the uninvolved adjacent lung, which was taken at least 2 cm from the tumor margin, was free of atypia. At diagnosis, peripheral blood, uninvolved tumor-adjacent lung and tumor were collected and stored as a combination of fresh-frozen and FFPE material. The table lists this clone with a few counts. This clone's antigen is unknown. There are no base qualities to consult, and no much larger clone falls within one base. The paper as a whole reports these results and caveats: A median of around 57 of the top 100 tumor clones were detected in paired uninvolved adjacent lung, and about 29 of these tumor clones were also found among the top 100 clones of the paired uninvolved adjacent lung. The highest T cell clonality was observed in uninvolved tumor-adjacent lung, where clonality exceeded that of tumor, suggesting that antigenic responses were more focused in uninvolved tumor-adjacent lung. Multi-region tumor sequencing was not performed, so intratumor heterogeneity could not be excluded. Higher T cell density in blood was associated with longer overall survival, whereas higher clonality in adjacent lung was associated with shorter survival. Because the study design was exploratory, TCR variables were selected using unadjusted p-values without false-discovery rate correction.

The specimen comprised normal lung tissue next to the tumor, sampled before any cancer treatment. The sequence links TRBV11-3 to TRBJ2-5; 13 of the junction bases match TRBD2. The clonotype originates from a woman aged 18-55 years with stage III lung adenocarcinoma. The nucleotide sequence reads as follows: TGTGCCAGCAGCTTAGGGACTAGCGGGGGCGGGACCCAGTACTTC. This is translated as CASSLGTSGGGTQYF.